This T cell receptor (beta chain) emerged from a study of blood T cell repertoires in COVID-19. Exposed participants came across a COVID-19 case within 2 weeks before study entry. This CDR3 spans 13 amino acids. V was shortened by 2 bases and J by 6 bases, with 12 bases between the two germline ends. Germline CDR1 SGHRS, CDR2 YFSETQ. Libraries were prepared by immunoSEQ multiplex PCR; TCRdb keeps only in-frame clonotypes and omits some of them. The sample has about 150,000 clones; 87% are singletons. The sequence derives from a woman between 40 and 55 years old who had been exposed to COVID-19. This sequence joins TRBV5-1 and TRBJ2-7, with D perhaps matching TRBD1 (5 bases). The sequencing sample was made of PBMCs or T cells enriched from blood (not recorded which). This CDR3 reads CASSFEVGLEQYF. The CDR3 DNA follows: TGCGCCAGCAGCTTTGAAGTGGGGCTCGAGCAGTACTTC. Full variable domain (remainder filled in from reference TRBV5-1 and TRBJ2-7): KAGVTQTPRYLIKTRGQQVTLSCSPISGHRSVSWYQQTPGQGLQFLFEYFSETQRNKGNFPGRFSGRQFSNSRSEMNVSTLELGDSALYLCASSFEVGLEQYFGPGTRLTVT.